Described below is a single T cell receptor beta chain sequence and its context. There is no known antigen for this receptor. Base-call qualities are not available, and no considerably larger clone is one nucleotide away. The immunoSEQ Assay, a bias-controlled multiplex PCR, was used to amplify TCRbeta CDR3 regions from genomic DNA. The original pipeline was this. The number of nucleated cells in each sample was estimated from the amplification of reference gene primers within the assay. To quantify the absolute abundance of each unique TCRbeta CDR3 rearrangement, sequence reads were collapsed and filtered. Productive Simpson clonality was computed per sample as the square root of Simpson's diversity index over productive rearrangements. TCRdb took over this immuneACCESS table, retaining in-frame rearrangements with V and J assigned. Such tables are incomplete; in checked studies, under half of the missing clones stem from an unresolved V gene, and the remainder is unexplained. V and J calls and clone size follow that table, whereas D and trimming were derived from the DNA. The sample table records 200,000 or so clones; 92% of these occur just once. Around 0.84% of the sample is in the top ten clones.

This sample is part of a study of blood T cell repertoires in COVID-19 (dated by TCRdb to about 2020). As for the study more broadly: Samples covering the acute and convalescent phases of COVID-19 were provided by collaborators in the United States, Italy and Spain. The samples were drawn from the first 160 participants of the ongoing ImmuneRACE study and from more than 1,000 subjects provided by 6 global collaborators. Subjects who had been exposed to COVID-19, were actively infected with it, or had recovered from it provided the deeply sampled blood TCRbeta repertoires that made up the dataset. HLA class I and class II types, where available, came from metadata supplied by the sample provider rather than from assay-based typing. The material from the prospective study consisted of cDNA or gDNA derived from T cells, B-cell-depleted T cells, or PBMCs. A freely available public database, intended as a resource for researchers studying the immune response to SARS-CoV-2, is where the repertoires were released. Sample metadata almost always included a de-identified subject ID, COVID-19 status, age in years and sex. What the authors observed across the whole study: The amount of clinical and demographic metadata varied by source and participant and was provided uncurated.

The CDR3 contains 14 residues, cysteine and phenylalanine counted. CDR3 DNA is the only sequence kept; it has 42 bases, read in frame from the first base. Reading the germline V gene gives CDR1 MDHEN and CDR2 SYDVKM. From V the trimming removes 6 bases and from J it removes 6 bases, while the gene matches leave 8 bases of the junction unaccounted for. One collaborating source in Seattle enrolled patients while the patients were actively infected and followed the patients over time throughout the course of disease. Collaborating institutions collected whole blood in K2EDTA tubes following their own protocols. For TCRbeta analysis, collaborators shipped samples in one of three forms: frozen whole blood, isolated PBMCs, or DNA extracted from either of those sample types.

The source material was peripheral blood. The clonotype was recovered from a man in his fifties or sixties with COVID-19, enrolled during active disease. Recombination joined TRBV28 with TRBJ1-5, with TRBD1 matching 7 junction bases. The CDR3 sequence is CASRATGAGQPQHF. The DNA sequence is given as TGTGCCAGCAGGGCAACAGGGGCCGGTCAGCCCCAGCATTTT.